These T cell receptor beta chains were read from a single sample in a study of beta chain features in type 1 diabetes. The data were produced by immunoSEQ multiplex PCR, yet TCRdb's version contains in-frame clones alone and is incomplete. The sample consists of roughly 150,000 clones, roughly 65% of them appearing once. Sequencing input: naive CD4+ T cells from blood. These receptors originate from a man aged 25 to 45 with type 1 diabetes. Both conserved end residues are part of each CDR3. A D gene is named only where the DNA matches it firmly. Only some rows state a clone size, as once, few, many or a class for expanded clones.

clone_size d_call j_call v_call cdr3_aa cdr3_nt
- TRBD2 TRBJ2-1 TRBV20-1 CSAISGLAQFF TGCAGTGCTATTTCGGGACTAGCGCAGTTCTTC
- - TRBJ2-2 TRBV5-4 CASKANRAANTGELFF TGTGCCAGCAAGGCGAACAGGGCCGCGAACACCGGGGAGCTGTTTTTT
- TRBD1 TRBJ1-1 TRBV11-2 CASSWGTDSMNTEAFF TGTGCCAGCAGCTGGGGGACAGATTCGATGAACACTGAAGCTTTCTTT
- - TRBJ2-3 TRBV7-2 CASSPQRSTDTQYF TGTGCCAGCAGCCCGCAGAGAAGCACAGATACGCAGTATTTT
- - TRBJ1-1 TRBV30 CAWSEGMNTEAFF TGTGCCTGGAGTGAGGGGATGAACACTGAAGCTTTCTTT
once - TRBJ1-4 TRBV6-5 CASSRTDGNEKLFF TGTGCCAGCAGCCGGACGGACGGGAATGAAAAACTGTTTTTT
once - TRBJ1-2 TRBV21-1 CASSKAADSSYGYTF TGTGCCAGCAGCAAAGCGGCGGACAGTAGCTATGGCTACACCTTC
- - TRBJ2-7 TRBV28 CASSLILRSKSNDYEQYF TGTGCCAGCAGTTTAATCCTTCGATCGAAGTCGAACGACTACGAGCAGTACTTC
- - TRBJ1-4 TRBV20-1 CSASEQGQPFF TGCAGTGCTTCCGAACAGGGTCAGCCGTTTTTT
- - TRBJ2-5 TRBV15 CATSRDYSGQETQYF TGTGCCACCAGCAGAGATTATTCAGGGCAAGAGACCCAGTACTTC
- TRBD1 TRBJ2-5 TRBV15 CATSSVDRGQETQYF TGTGCCACCAGCAGTGTTGACAGGGGGCAAGAGACCCAGTACTTC
- - TRBJ2-1 TRBV5-1 CASSLGAANNEQFF TGCGCCAGCAGCTTGGGGGCAGCGAACAATGAGCAGTTCTTC
once TRBD1 TRBJ2-2 TRBV28 CASSSGQGRLFF TGTGCCAGCAGTTCTGGACAGGGTCGGCTGTTTTTT
- - TRBJ2-5 TRBV28 CASSSTEKETQYF TGTGCCAGCAGTTCGACAGAAAAAGAGACCCAGTACTTC
- - TRBJ1-6 TRBV25-1 CASSEVTYNSPLHF TGTGCCAGCAGTGAAGTCACCTATAATTCACCCCTCCACTTT
- - TRBJ2-7 TRBV27 CATSGAGEQYF TGTGCCACTTCAGGGGCTGGGGAGCAGTACTTC
- - TRBJ2-3 TRBV9 CASRSTDTQYF TGTGCCAGCAGGAGCACAGATACGCAGTATTTT
once - TRBJ1-2 TRBV6-5 CASSIGQKVYGYTF TGTGCCAGCAGTATCGGACAGAAAGTCTATGGCTACACCTTC
few - TRBJ1-1 TRBV7-9 CASSPTGTGTEAFF TGTGCCAGCAGCCCTACAGGGACGGGCACTGAAGCTTTCTTT
- TRBD1 TRBJ1-1 TRBV5-1 CASSPWTGEGAEAFF TGCGCCAGCAGCCCCTGGACAGGGGAAGGCGCTGAAGCTTTCTTT
- TRBD1 TRBJ1-1 TRBV30 CAWSQGVAPEAFF TGTGCCTGGAGCCAGGGGGTAGCTCCTGAAGCTTTCTTT
- - TRBJ2-7 TRBV30 CAWSVGVYEQYF TGTGCCTGGAGTGTAGGGGTCTACGAGCAGTACTTC
- TRBD1 TRBJ2-6 TRBV7-9 CASTVGGLGANVLTF TGTGCCAGCACCGTAGGGGGCCTTGGGGCCAACGTCCTGACTTTC
- TRBD2 TRBJ2-5 TRBV7-8 CASSLAGLAGLETQYF TGTGCCAGCAGCTTAGCGGGACTAGCGGGGTTGGAGACCCAGTACTTC
- TRBD2 TRBJ2-7 TRBV5-1 CASSVGLAYEQYF TGCGCCAGCAGCGTGGGACTAGCTTACGAGCAGTACTTC
- - TRBJ1-1 TRBV29-1 CSADMANTEAFF TGCAGCGCAGACATGGCGAACACTGAAGCTTTCTTT
- - TRBJ2-3 TRBV5-8 CASSFRTDLTSTDTQYF TGTGCCAGCAGCTTTAGGACGGATTTAACTAGCACAGATACGCAGTATTTT
few - TRBJ1-2 TRBV2 CASYKNYGYTF TGTGCCAGCTACAAGAACTATGGCTACACCTTC
- - TRBJ2-1 TRBV9 CASSVFDGLHEQFF TGTGCCAGCAGCGTATTTGACGGCCTCCATGAGCAGTTCTTC
- - TRBJ2-5 TRBV7-8 CASSLKGREWETQYF TGTGCCAGCAGCTTAAAGGGCAGGGAGTGGGAGACCCAGTACTTC
- - TRBJ2-7 TRBV7-2 CASSSSGTVVYEQYF TGTGCCAGCAGCTCCTCCGGGACGGTCGTCTACGAGCAGTACTTC
- - TRBJ2-1 TRBV4-1 CASSQGFTNLGDEQFF TGCGCCAGCAGCCAAGGTTTCACCAACCTGGGCGATGAGCAGTTCTTC
- - TRBJ1-5 TRBV25-1 CASSEGLYSNQPQHF TGTGCCAGCAGTGAGGGACTATATAGCAATCAGCCCCAGCATTTT
- - TRBJ2-3 TRBV9 CASSVSSGTDTQYF TGTGCCAGCAGCGTAAGTAGCGGTACAGATACGCAGTATTTT
- - TRBJ2-7 TRBV4-1 CASSVDPGPYEQYF TGCGCCAGCAGCGTCGATCCTGGACCCTACGAGCAGTACTTC
- TRBD1 TRBJ2-1 TRBV30 CAWSVRGQGTTKSFYNEQFF TGTGCCTGGAGTGTACGAGGACAGGGGACTACCAAAAGTTTTTACAATGAGCAGTTCTTC
- - TRBJ1-1 TRBV30 CAWSVTPEAFF TGTGCCTGGAGTGTAACACCCGAAGCTTTCTTT
- - TRBJ1-5 TRBV19 CASSIVGGAGQPQHF TGTGCCAGTAGTATAGTGGGGGGCGCGGGACAGCCCCAGCATTTT
- - TRBJ1-2 TRBV4-3 CASSLTIDYGYTF TGCGCCAGCAGCCTTACGATTGACTATGGCTACACCTTC
- - TRBJ2-7 TRBV11-2 CASSLNFRTSPTTYEQYF TGTGCCAGCAGCTTAAACTTTCGGACTTCTCCGACGACCTACGAGCAGTACTTC
- - TRBJ2-3 TRBV2 CASAGGITDTQYF TGTGCCAGCGCCGGGGGTATTACAGATACGCAGTATTTT
- - TRBJ2-1 TRBV7-2 CASSLARTAYNEQFF TGTGCCAGCAGCTTAGCCAGAACCGCCTACAATGAGCAGTTCTTC
- - TRBJ2-5 TRBV7-9 CASSLGNQETQYF TGTGCCAGCAGCCTGGGAAACCAAGAGACCCAGTACTTC
- - TRBJ2-5 TRBV7-9 CASSLPAAIETQYF TGTGCCAGCAGCTTACCGGCTGCGATCGAGACCCAGTACTTC
once TRBD2 TRBJ2-3 TRBV7-9 CASRPGLAGGDTTQYF TGTGCCAGCAGACCTGGACTAGCGGGGGGTGATACCACGCAGTATTTT
- - TRBJ2-3 TRBV29-1 CSAQGPTVTDTQYF TGCAGCGCTCAGGGGCCCACGGTCACAGATACGCAGTATTTT
- - TRBJ2-3 TRBV9 CASSPRPEDTQYF TGTGCCAGCAGCCCTAGGCCGGAGGATACGCAGTATTTT
- - TRBJ2-3 TRBV11-2 CASSLPGVDTQYF TGTGCCAGCAGCTTACCGGGAGTGGATACGCAGTATTTT
- - TRBJ1-1 TRBV7-2 CASSPGLLDPGTEAFF TGTGCCAGCAGTCCCGGGTTGCTCGACCCTGGCACTGAAGCTTTCTTT
- TRBD2 TRBJ2-3 TRBV29-1 CSVLRLAGTPDTQYF TGCAGCGTTTTAAGACTAGCGGGGACCCCGGATACGCAGTATTTT
- - TRBJ1-2 TRBV6-6 CASSLTGAFYGYTF TGTGCCAGCAGCCTGACAGGAGCTTTCTATGGCTACACCTTC
- TRBD1 TRBJ2-3 TRBV30 CAWSGEDRDSVDTQYF TGTGCCTGGAGTGGGGAGGACAGGGATTCCGTAGATACGCAGTATTTT
few TRBD1 TRBJ1-1 TRBV29-1 CSGDRGNTEAFF TGCAGCGGCGACAGGGGGAACACTGAAGCTTTCTTT
- TRBD1 TRBJ2-7 TRBV29-1 CSVATGTDLPGASYEQYF TGCAGCGTTGCCACCGGGACAGATCTTCCCGGAGCCTCCTACGAGCAGTACTTC
- TRBD1 TRBJ2-7 TRBV28 CASSFGQGPYEQYF TGTGCCAGCAGCTTCGGACAGGGACCCTACGAGCAGTACTTC
- - TRBJ1-4 TRBV7-9 CASSKETGSLGKLFF TGTGCCAGCAGCAAAGAGACAGGCAGCCTCGGAAAACTGTTTTTT
few TRBD1 TRBJ1-1 TRBV29-1 CSVEDLPGGRDTEAFF TGCAGCGTTGAAGATCTGCCAGGGGGCAGGGACACTGAAGCTTTCTTT
- - TRBJ1-6 TRBV5-1 CASSFVGGFESPLHF TGCGCCAGCAGCTTCGTGGGGGGATTTGAGTCACCCCTCCACTTT
- - TRBJ2-5 TRBV25-1 CASSGINQETQYF TGTGCCAGCAGTGGGATCAACCAAGAGACCCAGTACTTC